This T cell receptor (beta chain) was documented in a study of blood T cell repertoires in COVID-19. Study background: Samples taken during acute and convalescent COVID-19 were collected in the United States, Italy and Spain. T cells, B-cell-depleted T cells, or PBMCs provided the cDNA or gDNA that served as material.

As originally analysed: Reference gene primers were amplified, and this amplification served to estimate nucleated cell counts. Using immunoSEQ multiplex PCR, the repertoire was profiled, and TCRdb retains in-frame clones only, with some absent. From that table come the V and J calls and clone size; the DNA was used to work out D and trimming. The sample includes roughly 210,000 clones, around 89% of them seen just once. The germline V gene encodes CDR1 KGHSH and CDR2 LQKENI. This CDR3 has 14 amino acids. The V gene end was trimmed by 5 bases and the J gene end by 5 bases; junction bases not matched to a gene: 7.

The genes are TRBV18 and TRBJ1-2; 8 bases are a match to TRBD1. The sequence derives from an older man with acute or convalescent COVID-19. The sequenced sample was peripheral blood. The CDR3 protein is CASSSLQGEYGYTF. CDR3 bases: TGTGCCAGCTCATCATTACAGGGGGAGTATGGCTACACCTTC.